This note documents a single TCR beta chain sequence. Only in-frame clones appear in the TCRdb table, and some are missing; sequencing was by immunoSEQ multiplex PCR. The table includes about 93,000 clones, approximately 95% detected once. The entry originates in a study of technical replicates of blood from a handful of donors. V lost 10 bases, J lost 7 bases, and 13 bases stayed unmatched. The germline V gene encodes CDR1 SGHNT and CDR2 YYREEE (reference sequence). The CDR3 is made up of 13 amino acids. The chain links TRBV5-4 to TRBJ2-7; 8 bases are shared with TRBD2. The sample taken for sequencing was T cells isolated from PBMCs. This TCR derives from a human donor in good health. This CDR3 is CAYEAGVVQEQYF. CDR3 DNA: TGTGCCTATGAAGCGGGGGTTGTGCAGGAGCAGTACTTC.